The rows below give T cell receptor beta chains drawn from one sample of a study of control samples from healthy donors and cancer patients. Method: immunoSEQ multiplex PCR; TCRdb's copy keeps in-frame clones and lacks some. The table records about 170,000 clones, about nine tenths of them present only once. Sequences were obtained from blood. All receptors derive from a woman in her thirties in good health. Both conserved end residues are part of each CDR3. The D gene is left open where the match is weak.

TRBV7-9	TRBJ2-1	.	TGTGCCAGCAGCTTGGGGGGAGCCCAGTTCTTC	CASSLGGAQFF
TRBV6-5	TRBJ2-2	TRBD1	TGTGCCAGCATCGGACAGGCTAACACCGGGGAGCTGTTTTTT	CASIGQANTGELFF
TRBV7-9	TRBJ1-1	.	TGTGCCAGCAGCTTAAGGACAACCATGAACACTGAAGCTTTCTTT	CASSLRTTMNTEAFF
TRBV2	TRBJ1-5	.	TGTGCCAGCAGTCACAGTTATAGCAATCAGCCCCAGCATTTT	CASSHSYSNQPQHF
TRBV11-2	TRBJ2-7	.	TGTGCCAGCAGCCGACAGGCGTCCTACGAGCAGTACTTC	CASSRQASYEQYF
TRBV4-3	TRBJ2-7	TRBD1	TGCGCCAGCAGCCAAGATGACAGGGGATCCTACGAGCAGTACTTC	CASSQDDRGSYEQYF
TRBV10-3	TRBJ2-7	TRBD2	TGTGCCATCAGTAGCGGGGGACCCTACGAGCAGTACTTC	CAISSGGPYEQYF
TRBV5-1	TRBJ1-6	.	TGCGCCAGCAGACGGGTGGAAAATTCACCCCTCCACTTT	CASRRVENSPLHF
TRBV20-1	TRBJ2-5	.	TGCAGTGCCGCCGAAGAGACCCAGTACTTC	CSAAEETQYF
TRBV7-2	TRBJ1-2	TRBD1	TGTGCCAGCAGCTTAGTACAGGGGGGGTATGGCTACACCTTC	CASSLVQGGYGYTF
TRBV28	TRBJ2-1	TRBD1	TGTGCCAGCACTGAGGACAGGGCCTACAATGAGCAGTTCTTC	CASTEDRAYNEQFF
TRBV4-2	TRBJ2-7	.	TGTGCCAGCAGCCAAGATGAGGGGGGCTCCTACGAGCAGTACTTC	CASSQDEGGSYEQYF
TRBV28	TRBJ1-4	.	TGTGCCAGCAGTTTTCGGGGGTCTAATGAAAAACTGTTTTTT	CASSFRGSNEKLFF